This T cell receptor (beta chain) was recorded in a study of cytomegalovirus exposure and HLA in healthy donors. Trimming took 2 bases from V and 3 from J; bases not matched to a gene: 6. CDR3 length: 15 amino acids. CDR1 is MNHNS, CDR2 SASEGT, per germline. A multiplex PCR was run with 60 Vbeta primers and 13 Jbeta primers. Assay: immunoSEQ multiplex PCR; the TCRdb copy retains only in-frame clones and omits some. The sample contains around 150,000 clones, about 80% of which appear only once. The receptor was derived from a man between 18 and 29 years old in good health and CMV-seropositive. The V call is TRBV6-1, the J call TRBJ2-7; TRBD1 matches at 8 bases. Specimen: PBMCs. CDR3 sequence reads: CASSEMGTGVYEQYF. As DNA, the CDR3 is TGTGCCAGCAGTGAAATGGGGACAGGAGTCTACGAGCAGTACTTC.